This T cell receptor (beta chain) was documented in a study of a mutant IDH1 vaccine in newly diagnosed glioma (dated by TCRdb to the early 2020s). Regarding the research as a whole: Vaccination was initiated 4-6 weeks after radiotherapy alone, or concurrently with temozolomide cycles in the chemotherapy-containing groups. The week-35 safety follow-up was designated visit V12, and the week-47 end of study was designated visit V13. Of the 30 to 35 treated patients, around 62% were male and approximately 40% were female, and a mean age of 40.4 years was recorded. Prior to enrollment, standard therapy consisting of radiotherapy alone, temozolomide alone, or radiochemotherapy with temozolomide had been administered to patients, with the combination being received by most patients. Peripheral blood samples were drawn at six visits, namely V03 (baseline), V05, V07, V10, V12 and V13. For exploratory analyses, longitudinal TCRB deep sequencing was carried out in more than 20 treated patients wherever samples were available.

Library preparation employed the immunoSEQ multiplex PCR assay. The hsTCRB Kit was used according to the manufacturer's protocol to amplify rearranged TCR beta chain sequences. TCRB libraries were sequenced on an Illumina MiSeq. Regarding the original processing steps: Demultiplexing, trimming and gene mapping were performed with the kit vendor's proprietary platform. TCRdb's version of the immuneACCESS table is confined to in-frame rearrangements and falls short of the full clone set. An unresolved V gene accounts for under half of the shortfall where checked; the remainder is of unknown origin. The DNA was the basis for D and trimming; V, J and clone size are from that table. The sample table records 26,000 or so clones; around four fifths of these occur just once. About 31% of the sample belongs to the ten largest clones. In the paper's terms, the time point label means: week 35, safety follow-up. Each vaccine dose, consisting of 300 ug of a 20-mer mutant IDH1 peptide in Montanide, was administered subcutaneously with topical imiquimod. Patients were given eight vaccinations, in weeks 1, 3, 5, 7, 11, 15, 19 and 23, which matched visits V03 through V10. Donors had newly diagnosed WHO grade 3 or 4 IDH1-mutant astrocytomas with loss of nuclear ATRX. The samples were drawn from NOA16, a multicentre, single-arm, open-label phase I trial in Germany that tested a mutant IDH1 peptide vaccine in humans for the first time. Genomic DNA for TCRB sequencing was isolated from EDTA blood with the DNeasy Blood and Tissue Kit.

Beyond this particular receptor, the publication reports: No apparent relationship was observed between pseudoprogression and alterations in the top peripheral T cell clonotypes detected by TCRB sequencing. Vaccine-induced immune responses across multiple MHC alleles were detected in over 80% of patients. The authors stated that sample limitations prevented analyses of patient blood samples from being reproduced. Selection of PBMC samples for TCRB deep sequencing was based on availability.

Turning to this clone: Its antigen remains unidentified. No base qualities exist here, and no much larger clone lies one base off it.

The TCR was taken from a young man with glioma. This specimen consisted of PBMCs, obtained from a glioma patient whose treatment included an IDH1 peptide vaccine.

CDR3 reads: CASSFGTPNTEAFF. The DNA sequence reads TGTGCCAGCAGCTTCGGGACACCCAACACTGAAGCTTTCTTT. The V and J genes are TRBV5-5 and TRBJ1-1, and possibly TRBD1, on 6 matching bases. The CDR3 has 14 amino acids, counting the end cysteine and phenylalanine. Just CDR3 DNA is preserved here, 42 bases in frame from base 1. CDR1 SGHKS and CDR2 YYEKEE were looked up in the germline V gene (reference sequence). The V and J ends are trimmed by 2 bases and 2 bases, leaving 10 bases between them.